The subject of this entry is one T cell receptor beta chain. As yet, its antigen is unknown. The source of the sample is a study of beta chain features in type 1 diabetes. The V segment lost 6 bases and the J segment 7 bases; nucleotides outside the gene matches: 7. The germline gives CDR1 SQVTM, CDR2 ANQGSEA. CDR3 length equals 12 residues. Sequenced material consisted of expressed TCRB transcripts (all of the isolated RNA was reverse transcribed). Method: immunoSEQ multiplex PCR; TCRdb's copy keeps in-frame clones and lacks some. The table has approximately 340,000 clones, roughly 16% seen once; the top ten hold around 0.02%. Study-wide findings and caveats: HLA influence on TCRB rearrangement stayed unresolved here.

This receptor was obtained from a woman between 18 and 30 years old in good health. Material: naive CD4+ T cells from blood. V is TRBV29-1 and J is TRBJ1-2, with 8 nucleotides matching TRBD1. In DNA form, the CDR3 reads TGCAGCGTCACAGGGGGTGTAGGTGGCTACACCTTC. Encoded protein: CSVTGGVGGYTF.